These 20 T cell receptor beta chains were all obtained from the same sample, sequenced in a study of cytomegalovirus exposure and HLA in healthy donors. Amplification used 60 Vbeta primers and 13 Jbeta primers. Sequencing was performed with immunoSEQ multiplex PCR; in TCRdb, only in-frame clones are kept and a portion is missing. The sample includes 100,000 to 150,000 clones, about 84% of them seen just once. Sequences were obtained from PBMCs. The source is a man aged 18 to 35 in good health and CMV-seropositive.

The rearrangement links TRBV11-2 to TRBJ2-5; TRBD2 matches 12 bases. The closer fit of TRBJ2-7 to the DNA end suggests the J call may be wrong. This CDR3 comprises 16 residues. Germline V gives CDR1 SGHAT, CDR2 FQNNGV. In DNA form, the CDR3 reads TGTGCCAGCAGCTTCCAAGGACTAGCGGGACCATACGAGCAGTACTTC. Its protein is CASSFQGLAGPYEQYF.

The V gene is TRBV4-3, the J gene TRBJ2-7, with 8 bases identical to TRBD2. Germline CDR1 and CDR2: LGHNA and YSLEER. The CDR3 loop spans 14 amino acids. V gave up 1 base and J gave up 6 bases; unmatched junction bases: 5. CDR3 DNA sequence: TGCGCCAGCAGCCAAGTCGGGGGGGGATCCGAGCAGTACTTC. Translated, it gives CASSQVGGGSEQYF.

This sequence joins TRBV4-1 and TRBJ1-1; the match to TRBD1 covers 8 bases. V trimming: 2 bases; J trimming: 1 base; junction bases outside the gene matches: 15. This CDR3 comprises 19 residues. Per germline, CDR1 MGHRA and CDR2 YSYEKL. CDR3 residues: CASSQLIGDRGSENTEAFF. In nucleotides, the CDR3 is TGCGCCAGCAGCCAACTCATAGGAGACAGGGGATCTGAGAACACTGAAGCTTTCTTT.

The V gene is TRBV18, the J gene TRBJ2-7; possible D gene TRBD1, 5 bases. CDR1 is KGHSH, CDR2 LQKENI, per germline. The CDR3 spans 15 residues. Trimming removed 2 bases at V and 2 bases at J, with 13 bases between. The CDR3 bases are TGTGCCAGCTCACCAGGGCAGGGTGACACCTACGAGCAGTACTTC. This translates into CASSPGQGDTYEQYF.

CDR3 in DNA: TGTGCCAGCAGTGAACGGGTGGTGAGGTCGGGAAACACCATATATTTT. Protein sequence: CASSERVVRSGNTIYF. This chain joins TRBV6-1 and TRBJ1-3; D not certain. Germline V lookup: CDR1 MNHNS, CDR2 SASEGT. CDR3 size: 16 residues. V was cut by 2 bases and J by 4 bases, with 15 bases left in between.

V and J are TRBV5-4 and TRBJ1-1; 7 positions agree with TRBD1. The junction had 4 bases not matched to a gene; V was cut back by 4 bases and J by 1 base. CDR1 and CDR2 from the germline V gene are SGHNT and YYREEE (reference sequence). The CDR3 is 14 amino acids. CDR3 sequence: CASSLGQTNTEAFF. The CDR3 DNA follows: TGTGCCAGCAGCCTGGGACAGACGAACACTGAAGCTTTCTTT.

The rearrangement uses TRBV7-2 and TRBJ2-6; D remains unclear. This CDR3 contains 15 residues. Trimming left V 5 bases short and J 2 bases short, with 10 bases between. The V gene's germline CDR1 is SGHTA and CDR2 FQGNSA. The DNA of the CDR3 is TGTGCCAGCAGCCCCCGTACTACTGGGGCCAACGTCCTGACTTTC. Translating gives CASSPRTTGANVLTF.

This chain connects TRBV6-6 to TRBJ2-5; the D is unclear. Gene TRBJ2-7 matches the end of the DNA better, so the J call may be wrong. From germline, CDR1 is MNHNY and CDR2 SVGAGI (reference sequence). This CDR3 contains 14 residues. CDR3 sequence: CASSPTRASYEQYF. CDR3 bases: TGTGCCAGCAGCCCTACCCGCGCCTCATACGAGCAGTACTTC.

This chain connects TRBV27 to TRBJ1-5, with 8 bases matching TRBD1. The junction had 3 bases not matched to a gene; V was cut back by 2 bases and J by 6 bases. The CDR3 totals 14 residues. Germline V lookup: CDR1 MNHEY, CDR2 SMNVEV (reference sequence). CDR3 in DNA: TGTGCCAGCAGTTTACAGGGGGCGGTTCAGCCCCAGCATTTT. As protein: CASSLQGAVQPQHF.

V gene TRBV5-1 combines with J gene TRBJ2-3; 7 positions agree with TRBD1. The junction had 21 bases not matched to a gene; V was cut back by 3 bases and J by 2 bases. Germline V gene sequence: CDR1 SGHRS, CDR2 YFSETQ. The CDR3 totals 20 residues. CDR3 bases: TGCGCCAGCAGCTCCCCGGTGGGACAGTACCTAACTGTTAACACAGATACGCAGTATTTT. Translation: CASSSPVGQYLTVNTDTQYF.

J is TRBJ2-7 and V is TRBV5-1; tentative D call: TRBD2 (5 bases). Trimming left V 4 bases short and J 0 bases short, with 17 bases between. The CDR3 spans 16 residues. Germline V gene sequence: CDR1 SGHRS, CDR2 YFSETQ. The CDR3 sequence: CASSPGIVGLSYEQYF. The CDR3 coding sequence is TGCGCCAGCAGCCCGGGAATAGTCGGCCTCTCCTACGAGCAGTACTTC.

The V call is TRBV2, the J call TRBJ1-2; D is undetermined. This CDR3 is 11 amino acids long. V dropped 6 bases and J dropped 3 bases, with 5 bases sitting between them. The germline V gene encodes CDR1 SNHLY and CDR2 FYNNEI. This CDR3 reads CASREDYGYTF. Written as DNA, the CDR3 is TGTGCCAGCAGGGAGGACTATGGCTACACCTTC.

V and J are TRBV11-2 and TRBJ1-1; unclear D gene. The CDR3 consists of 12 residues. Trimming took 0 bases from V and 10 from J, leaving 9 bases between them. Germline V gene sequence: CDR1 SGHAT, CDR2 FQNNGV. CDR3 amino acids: CASSLEANGAFF. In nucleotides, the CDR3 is TGTGCCAGCAGCTTAGAAGCCAACGGAGCTTTCTTT.

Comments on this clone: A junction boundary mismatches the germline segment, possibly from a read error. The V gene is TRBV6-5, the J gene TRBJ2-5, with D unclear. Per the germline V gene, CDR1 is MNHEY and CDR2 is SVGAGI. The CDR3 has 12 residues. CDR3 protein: CASSYGRVPTDF. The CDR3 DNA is TGTGCCAGCAGTTATGGGCGAGTCCCCACGGACTTC.

CDR3 sequence reads: CASSPYTGHHEQYF. In DNA, the CDR3 is TGTGCCAGCAGTCCCTACACAGGGCACCACGAGCAGTACTTC. This chain joins TRBV27 and TRBJ2-7; D perhaps matches TRBD1 (6 bases). Germline V CDR1 and CDR2: MNHEY, SMNVEV (reference sequence). This CDR3 has 14 amino acids. V was clipped by 5 bases and J by 5 bases, with 16 bases between them.

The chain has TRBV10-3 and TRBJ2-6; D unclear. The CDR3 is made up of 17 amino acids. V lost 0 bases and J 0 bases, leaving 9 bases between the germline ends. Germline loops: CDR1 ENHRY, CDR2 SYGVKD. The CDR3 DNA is TGTGCCATCAGTGAGTCGCGAGGTGCCTCTGGGGCCAACGTCCTGACTTTC. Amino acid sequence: CAISESRGASGANVLTF.

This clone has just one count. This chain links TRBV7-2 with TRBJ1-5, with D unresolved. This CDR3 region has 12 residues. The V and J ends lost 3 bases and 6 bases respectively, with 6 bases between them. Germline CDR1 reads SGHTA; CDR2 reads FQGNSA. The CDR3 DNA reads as TGTGCCAGCAGCTTTTACGGTCAGCCCCAGCATTTT. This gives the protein CASSFYGQPQHF. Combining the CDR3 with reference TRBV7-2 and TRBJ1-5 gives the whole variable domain GAGVSQSPSNKVTEKGKDVELRCDPISGHTALYWYRQSLGQGLEFLIYFQGNSAPDKSGLPSDRFSAERTGGSVSTLTIQRTQQEDSAVYLCASSFYGQPQHFGDGTRLSIL.

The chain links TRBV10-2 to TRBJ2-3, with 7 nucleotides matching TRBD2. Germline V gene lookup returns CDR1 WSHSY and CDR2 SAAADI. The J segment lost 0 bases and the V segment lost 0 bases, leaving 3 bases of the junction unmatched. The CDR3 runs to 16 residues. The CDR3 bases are TGCGCCAGCAGTGAGTCGAGCGGGACTAGCACAGATACGCAGTATTTT. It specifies CASSESSGTSTDTQYF.

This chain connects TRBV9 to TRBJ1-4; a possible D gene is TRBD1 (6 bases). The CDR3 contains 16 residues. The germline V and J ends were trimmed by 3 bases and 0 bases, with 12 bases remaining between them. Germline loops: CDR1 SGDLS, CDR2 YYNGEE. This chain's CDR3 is CASSGGQRATNEKLFF. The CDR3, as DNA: TGTGCCAGCAGCGGCGGACAGCGTGCAACTAATGAAAAACTGTTTTTT.

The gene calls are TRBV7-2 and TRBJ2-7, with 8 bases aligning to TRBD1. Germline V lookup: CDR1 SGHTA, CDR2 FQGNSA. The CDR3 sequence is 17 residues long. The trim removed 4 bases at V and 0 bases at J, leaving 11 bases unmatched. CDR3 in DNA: TGTGCCAGCAGCTCGCCAGGGGGCTTTAGGAGCTCCTACGAGCAGTACTTC. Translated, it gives CASSSPGGFRSSYEQYF.